This T cell receptor (beta chain) was recovered during a study of blood T cell repertoires in COVID-19. Across the study: Samples of COVID-19 (acute and convalescent) were obtained from the United States, Italy and Spain. The analysed material was cDNA or gDNA that came from T cells, B-cell-depleted T cells, or PBMCs.

The ends were cut back, 5 bases at V and 0 bases at J, with 20 bases in the middle. Germline CDR1 SEHNR, CDR2 FQNEAQ (reference sequence). This CDR3 has 18 residues. Authors' processing steps: From reference gene primer amplification, estimates of nucleated cell counts were derived. The data were produced by immunoSEQ multiplex PCR, yet TCRdb's version contains in-frame clones alone and is incomplete. D and trimming come from the DNA, and the V and J calls and clone size come from that table. The sample consists of some 110,000 clones, under 80% of them appearing once. The gene calls are TRBV7-9 and TRBJ1-3; TRBD1 is a possible D gene (5 bases). The receptor comes from a woman between 65 and 79 years old with acute or convalescent COVID-19. Sequences were obtained from peripheral blood. CDR3 protein: CASSPTGTKVTSGNTIYF. In DNA form, the CDR3 reads TGTGCCAGCAGCCCAACCGGGACTAAGGTGACCTCTGGAAACACCATATATTTT. Filled out from reference TRBV7-9 and TRBJ1-3, the complete variable domain reads DTGVSQNPRHKITKRGQNVTFRCDPISEHNRLYWYRQTLGQGPEFLTYFQNEAQLEKSRLLSDRFSAERPKGSFSTLEIQRTEQGDSAMYLCASSPTGTKVTSGNTIYFGEGSWLTVV.